This T cell receptor (beta chain) was recorded in a study of prognosis after radiotherapy for stage I lung cancer. Looking at the study overall: Of the enrolled patients, around 15 had newly diagnosed primary stage I lung tumors, while four or five had oligometastatic NSCLC following surgical resection of the primary tumor. The patient group included nobody who received concurrent therapy with stereotactic body radiotherapy. Radiotherapy: SBRT, 3 to 5 fractions, biologically effective dose at least 100 Gy. The study's findings and limits: Shannon entropy (measured after stereotactic body radiation therapy) was lower in patients who went on to develop distant metastases.

The CDR3 loop spans 16 amino acids. Germline V gives CDR1 MDHEN, CDR2 SYDVKM. Trimming cost V 5 bases and J 8 bases; bases outside gene matches: 10. This clonotype has ten or more counts. Its specificity is unknown. By two-round multiplex PCR, the TCR beta CDR3 was amplified from genomic DNA. Primers targeting each individual TRBV and TRBJ gene were applied in first-round PCR. TCRdb re-called the multiplex PCR reads through MiXCR, storing one row per CDR3 protein. Of over 14,000 distinct CDR3 sequences listed, 25% to 30% are singletons. The sequence derives from a donor aged 50 or older with non-small cell lung cancer. The source material was PBMCs, sampled before or after stereotactic body radiation therapy (not recorded which). The rearrangement joins TRBV28 to TRBJ1-4; 11 nucleotides agree with TRBD1. This CDR3 is CASSPQRTGGAEKLFF. Here the CDR3 DNA reads TGTGCCAGCAGTCCGCAAAGGACAGGGGGCGCAGAAAAACTGTTTTTT. Full variable domain (outside the CDR3, taken from reference TRBV28 and TRBJ1-4): DVKVTQSSRYLVKRTGEKVFLECVQDMDHENMFWYRQDPGLGLRLIYFSYDVKMKEKGDIPEGYSVSREKKERFSLILESASTNQTSMYLCASSPQRTGGAEKLFFGSGTQLSVL.